The 5 T cell receptor beta chains listed next were all sequenced from one sample in a study of T cells after yellow fever vaccination. TCRdb re-derived calls from the 5' RACE reads in MiXCR, one entry per CDR3 protein. The data hold tens of thousands of distinct CDR3 sequences, with less than 5.5% observed a single time. The material was PBMCs, either bulk or a sorted T-cell subset (CD4+, CD8+, memory, or dextramer-sorted; not recorded which), obtained about 49 days after the first yellow fever vaccination. Receptors were obtained from a man between 18 and 35 years old who received the YFV17D yellow fever vaccine.

With respect to this clonotype: The junction departs from the called germline gene at one end, perhaps through a read error. The chain links TRBV5-1 to TRBJ1-5; D is possibly TRBD1 (5 bases). The CDR3 loop spans 12 amino acids. Germline assignment: CDR1 SGHRS and CDR2 YFSETQ. CDR3: CARSPRVQPQHF. CDR3 DNA: TGCGCCCGCAGCCCCAGGGTGCAGCCCCAGCATTTT.

This clonotype was observed many times. The chain uses TRBV11-2 and TRBJ1-5; a weak D match, TRBD1 (6 bases). V lost 5 bases and J 0 bases, leaving 11 bases between the germline ends. This CDR3 has 15 amino acids. Germline assignment: CDR1 SGHAT and CDR2 FQNNGV. DNA of the CDR3: TGTGCCAGCAGCCCCGGGACACATAGCAATCAGCCCCAGCATTTT. Protein: CASSPGTHSNQPQHF.

This clonotype has a count of ten or more. The chain has TRBV6-1 and TRBJ1-2; TRBD1 might be the D (5 bases). Per germline, CDR1 MNHNS and CDR2 SASEGT. This CDR3 region has 15 residues. The V gene lost 7 bases and the J gene lost 2 bases, with 17 bases spanning the gap. CDR3 DNA: TGTGCCAGCACCCCGACAGAGTTCTCCAACTATGGCTACACCTTC. Protein: CASTPTEFSNYGYTF.

This clonotype was seen at least ten times. V usage is TRBV20-1 and J usage is TRBJ2-3; possibly TRBD1 or TRBD2 for D (5 bases each). The CDR3 has 17 amino acids. Deletions cut 1 base from V and 2 bases from J, with 19 bases between. Germline CDR1 DFQATT, CDR2 SNEGSKA (reference sequence). DNA of the CDR3: TGCAGTGCTAGAGGCTATTCCGGGACGGTGCTCACAGATACGCAGTATTTT. Residues: CSARGYSGTVLTDTQYF.

This clonotype was seen many times. The V call is TRBV5-4, the J call TRBJ1-6; D is possibly TRBD1 (5 bases). Germline CDR1 reads SGHNT; CDR2 reads YYREEE (reference sequence). The CDR3 spans 16 residues. V was pared by 2 bases and J by 5 bases, with 14 bases between. In DNA, the CDR3 is TGTGCCAGCAGCTTATTTGGGGCCCGGAATAATTCACCCCTCCACTTT. This gives the protein CASSLFGARNNSPLHF.